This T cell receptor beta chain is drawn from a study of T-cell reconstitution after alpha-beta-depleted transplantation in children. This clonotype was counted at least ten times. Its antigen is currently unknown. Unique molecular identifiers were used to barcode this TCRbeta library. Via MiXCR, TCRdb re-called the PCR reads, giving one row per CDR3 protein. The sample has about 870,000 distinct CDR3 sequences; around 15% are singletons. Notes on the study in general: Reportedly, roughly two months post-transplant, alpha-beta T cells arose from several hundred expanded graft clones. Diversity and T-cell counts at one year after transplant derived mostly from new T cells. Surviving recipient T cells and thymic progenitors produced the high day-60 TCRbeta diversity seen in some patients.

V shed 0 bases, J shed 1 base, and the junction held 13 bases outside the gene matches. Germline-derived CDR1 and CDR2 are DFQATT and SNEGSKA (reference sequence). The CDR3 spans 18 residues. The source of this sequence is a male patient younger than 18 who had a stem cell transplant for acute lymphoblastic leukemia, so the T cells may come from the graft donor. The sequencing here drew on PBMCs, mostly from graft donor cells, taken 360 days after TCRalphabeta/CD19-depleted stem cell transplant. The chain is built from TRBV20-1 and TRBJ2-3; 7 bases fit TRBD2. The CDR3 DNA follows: TGCAGTGCTAGAGATCCCCTGGAACCTAGCGGTGGCACAGATACGCAGTATTTT. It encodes CSARDPLEPSGGTDTQYF.